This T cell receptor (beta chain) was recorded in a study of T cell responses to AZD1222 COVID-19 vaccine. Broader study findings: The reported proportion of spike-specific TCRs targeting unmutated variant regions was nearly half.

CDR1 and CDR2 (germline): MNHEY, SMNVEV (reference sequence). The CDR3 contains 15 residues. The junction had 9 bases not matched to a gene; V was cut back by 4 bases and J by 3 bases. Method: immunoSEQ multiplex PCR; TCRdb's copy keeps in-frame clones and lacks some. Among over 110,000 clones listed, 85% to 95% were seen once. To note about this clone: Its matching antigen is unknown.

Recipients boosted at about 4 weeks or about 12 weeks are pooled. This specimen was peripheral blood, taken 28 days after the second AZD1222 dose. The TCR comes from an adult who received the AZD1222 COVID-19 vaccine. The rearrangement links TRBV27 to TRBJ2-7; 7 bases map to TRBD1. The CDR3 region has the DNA TGTGCCAGCAGTTCCCCGCGTACAGGGGTCTACGAGCAGTACTTC. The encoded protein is CASSSPRTGVYEQYF.